The 27 T cell receptor beta chains listed next were all sequenced from one sample in a study of CD8+ T cells in alopecia areata (dated by TCRdb to the late 2010s). The library came from the immunoSEQ multiplex PCR assay. RNA was extracted from all samples and reverse transcribed into cDNA as template for TCR sequencing. Entries here come from immuneACCESS through TCRdb and include only in-frame sequences with V and J called. Some clones fail to appear in such tables; in the studies checked, an unresolved V gene covers under half of the shortfall, and the cause of the remainder is unknown. The sample yields around 290,000 clones; 58% were counted once. The ten largest clones capture approximately 2% of the sample. The sample's time point label is to be understood as: less than 30 weeks on oral tofacitinib. Explained via the paper, the treatment or condition label denotes: oral pan-JAK inhibitor, 5-10 mg twice daily.

The material sequenced was CD4+ T cells sorted from blood, taken at week 24, from a patient treated with tofacitinib. All receptors come from a human donor with alopecia areata.

V gene TRBV5-1 combines with J gene TRBJ2-6; D not certain. V was pared by 3 bases and J by 0 bases, with 7 bases between. The germline V gene has CDR1 SGHRS and CDR2 YFSETQ. There are 15 residues in the CDR3. For the CDR3, the DNA is TGCGCCAGCAGCTCACCGAACTCTGGGGCCAACGTCCTGACTTTC. Translating gives CASSSPNSGANVLTF.

The chain has TRBV4-3 and TRBJ2-5, with D possibly TRBD1 on 5 matching bases. The CDR3 has 15 residues. Germline V gene sequence: CDR1 LGHNA, CDR2 YSLEER. Between the trimmed V and J ends, which lost 4 bases and 5 bases, there was a span of 17 bases. CDR3 loop: CASSRNLWGVETQYF. The CDR3 coding sequence is TGCGCCAGCAGCCGGAACCTATGGGGCGTGGAGACCCAGTACTTC.

The chain employs TRBV6-6 and TRBJ2-1, with TRBD1 matching 10 bases. Germline V CDR1 and CDR2: MNHNY, SVGAGI (reference sequence). This CDR3 is built from 16 residues. Trimming cost V 7 bases and J 5 bases; bases outside gene matches: 11. This CDR3 is CASNVLTGGGHNEQFF. The CDR3, as DNA: TGTGCCAGCAACGTCCTGACAGGGGGCGGCCACAATGAGCAGTTCTTC.

This clone was seen more than once but under ten times. The chain links TRBV2 to TRBJ2-6, with D perhaps TRBD1 (6 bases). CDR3 length: 14 residues. The germline V gene encodes CDR1 SNHLY and CDR2 FYNNEI. The V gene lost 6 bases and the J gene lost 0 bases, with 6 bases spanning the gap. This chain's CDR3 is CASRGGSGANVLTF. In DNA form, the CDR3 reads TGTGCCAGCAGAGGGGGCTCTGGGGCCAACGTCCTGACTTTC.

The chain employs TRBV18 and TRBJ2-5; D is perhaps TRBD1 (6 bases). V lost 5 bases and J 1 base, leaving 11 bases between the germline ends. This CDR3 region has 14 residues. Per germline, CDR1 KGHSH and CDR2 LQKENI. The CDR3 nucleotides read TGTGCCAGCTCAGCACAGGGATCCCAAGAGACCCAGTACTTC. Encoded protein: CASSAQGSQETQYF.

This chain uses TRBV5-6 with TRBJ1-1, with D unresolved. The CDR3 consists of 12 residues. V was pared by 1 base and J by 8 bases, with 9 bases between. Germline-derived CDR1 and CDR2 are SGHDT and YYEEEE. CDR3 coding DNA: TGTGCCAGCAGCTTGTATCAGGCAGAAGCTTTCTTT. Protein: CASSLYQAEAFF.

Note on this clone: The identical CDR3 is also encoded by other nucleotide sequences in the sample. The chain's CDR3 is CASSLVGSGANVLTF. The DNA for the CDR3 is TGCGCCAGCAGCTTGGTGGGCTCTGGGGCCAACGTCCTGACTTTC. The gene calls are TRBV5-1 and TRBJ2-6; D is ambiguous. The CDR3 length is 15 residues. Trimming left V 0 bases short and J 0 bases short, with 4 bases between. CDR1 and CDR2 (germline): SGHRS, YFSETQ.

This clone was seen more than once but under ten times. The V gene is TRBV28, the J gene TRBJ2-3; 7 positions match TRBD1. The CDR3 is 15 amino acids. J lost 0 bases, V lost 5 bases, and 5 bases had no gene match. The germline V gene encodes CDR1 MDHEN and CDR2 SYDVKM. Here the CDR3 DNA reads TGTGCCAGCAGTCGCCCACAGGGGAGCACAGATACGCAGTATTTT. This sequence encodes CASSRPQGSTDTQYF.

The rearrangement uses TRBV29-1 and TRBJ2-1; D unclear. Trimming took off 6 bases at V and 1 base at J, with 7 bases between the two ends. The CDR3 contains 12 residues. CDR1 and CDR2 (germline): SQVTM, ANQGSEA. CDR3 coding DNA: TGCAGCGTATCACAGTCCTACAATGAGCAGTTCTTC. Its protein is CSVSQSYNEQFF.

V usage is TRBV11-2 and J usage is TRBJ1-4; D may be TRBD1 (5 bases). Trimming removed 4 bases at V and 2 bases at J, with 8 bases between. Germline lookup yields CDR1 SGHAT and CDR2 FQNNGV. The CDR3 length is 14 residues. CDR3 sequence reads: CASSWGATNEKLFF. The CDR3 DNA sequence: TGTGCCAGCAGCTGGGGCGCTACTAATGAAAAACTGTTTTTT.

A single count supports this clone. The chain recombines TRBV7-9 with TRBJ2-2; D gene unclear. V lost 1 base and J lost 5, with 5 bases in between. Per the germline V gene, CDR1 is SEHNR and CDR2 is FQNEAQ (reference sequence). The length of the CDR3 is 13 residues. In DNA form, the CDR3 reads TGTGCCAGCAGCTTAGAATCGACCGGGGAGCTGTTTTTT. Protein: CASSLESTGELFF.

This clone was recorded only once. The genes are TRBV30 and TRBJ2-5, with a weak D call TRBD2 (5 bases). Germline loops: CDR1 GTSNPN, CDR2 SVGIG (reference sequence). The ends were cut back, 0 bases at V and 7 bases at J, with 12 bases in the middle. The CDR3 has 13 amino acids. CDR3 protein: CAWSVPSSGTQYF. The CDR3 region has the DNA TGTGCCTGGAGTGTACCTAGCTCTGGGACCCAGTACTTC.

V usage is TRBV5-4 and J usage is TRBJ1-3; TRBD1 agrees at 8 bases. Per the germline V gene, CDR1 is SGHNT and CDR2 is YYREEE (reference sequence). The J segment lost 0 bases and the V segment lost 4 bases, leaving 9 bases of the junction unmatched. The CDR3 spans 17 residues. The CDR3 DNA reads as TGTGCCAGCAGCCCCCTAGGGGGACAGGCCTCTGGAAACACCATATATTTT. It encodes CASSPLGGQASGNTIYF.

The rearrangement uses TRBV2 and TRBJ1-2; D is undetermined. The CDR3 is made up of 16 amino acids. The germline gives CDR1 SNHLY, CDR2 FYNNEI. V was shortened by 7 bases and J by 1 base, with 19 bases between the two germline ends. The CDR3 spells CASKKRLNALNYGYTF. The CDR3 DNA reads TGTGCCAGCAAGAAACGCCTCAACGCCCTTAACTATGGCTACACCTTC.

This clone turned up a few times. The chain combines TRBV15 with TRBJ1-5; the D is unclear. V was clipped by 0 bases and J by 6 bases, with 15 bases between them. CDR1 and CDR2 (germline): LNHNV, YYDKDF (reference sequence). There are 16 residues in the CDR3. The CDR3 spells CATSRDVAPEGQPQHF. CDR3 bases: TGTGCCACCAGCAGAGATGTGGCCCCCGAGGGTCAGCCCCAGCATTTT.

The chain has TRBV30 and TRBJ2-3; 12 bases line up with TRBD1. V lost 3 bases to trimming and J lost 7 bases; unmatched junction nucleotides: 5. From germline, CDR1 is GTSNPN and CDR2 SVGIG (reference sequence). The CDR3 runs 14 residues. This CDR3 is CAWRGTGGLNTQYF. The DNA of the CDR3 is TGTGCCTGGAGAGGGACAGGGGGCCTAAATACGCAGTATTTT.

The chain joins TRBV30 to TRBJ1-4; D perhaps matches TRBD1 (6 bases). Germline loops: CDR1 GTSNPN, CDR2 SVGIG (reference sequence). Trimming pared 4 bases from V and 4 bases from J, leaving 13 bases between. This CDR3 comprises 14 residues. The CDR3 reads CAWTEDSHNEKLFF. CDR3 sequence (DNA): TGTGCCTGGACCGAGGACAGCCATAATGAAAAACTGTTTTTT.

This chain uses TRBV7-9 with TRBJ2-1; 8 bases align to TRBD1. The CDR3 is 17 amino acids. Germline V gives CDR1 SEHNR, CDR2 FQNEAQ (reference sequence). V dropped 3 bases and J dropped 1; count of bases not matched to a gene: 8. The CDR3 DNA follows: TGTGCCAGCAGCTTTGATGACAGGGGCGAATCCTACAATGAGCAGTTCTTC. It encodes CASSFDDRGESYNEQFF.

The V and J genes are TRBV7-9 and TRBJ1-1, with D unclear. The V end lost 8 bases, the J end lost 3 bases, and 13 bases lay between the germline ends. Looked up from germline, CDR1 is SEHNR and CDR2 is FQNEAQ (reference sequence). This CDR3 contains 13 residues. The CDR3 loop reads CASRSRTDTEAFF. In DNA form, the CDR3 reads TGTGCCAGCCGGTCTCGGACCGACACTGAAGCTTTCTTT.

The chain joins TRBV7-2 to TRBJ2-5, with 7 bases that match TRBD2. Germline values: CDR1 SGHTA, CDR2 FQGNSA. The CDR3 spans 14 residues. Trimming cost V 5 bases and J 12 bases; bases outside gene matches: 15. The DNA of the CDR3 is TGTGCCAGCAGCCCTACCGGGGGGACCGAGTGGGAGTACTTC. It translates to CASSPTGGTEWEYF.

The chain links TRBV14 to TRBJ1-2; 11 bases fit TRBD1. Germline V CDR1 and CDR2: SGHDN, FVKESK. With 2 bases clipped from V and 3 bases from J, the junction kept 5 bases outside the gene matches. The CDR3 covers 16 residues. The CDR3 loop is CASSQQWGQGDYGYTF. In DNA form, the CDR3 reads TGTGCCAGCAGCCAACAATGGGGACAGGGGGACTATGGCTACACCTTC.

The rearrangement uses TRBV29-1 and TRBJ2-3; 8 bases match TRBD2. From germline, CDR1 is SQVTM and CDR2 ANQGSEA. The CDR3 sequence is 15 residues long. Trimming cost V 4 bases and J 2 bases; bases outside gene matches: 8. CDR3 sequence: CSVGRAGGPTDTQYF. The CDR3 DNA reads TGCAGCGTTGGAAGGGCGGGGGGCCCCACAGATACGCAGTATTTT.

The chain has TRBV4-3 and TRBJ2-5; 8 positions match TRBD2. With V trimmed by 4 bases and J by 5 bases, 12 bases remained unmatched. Looked up from germline, CDR1 is LGHNA and CDR2 is YSLEER. The CDR3 has 16 amino acids. The CDR3: CASSLIVGSGGETQYF. For the CDR3, the DNA is TGCGCCAGCAGCCTTATAGTTGGGTCGGGGGGGGAGACCCAGTACTTC.

The gene calls are TRBV19 and TRBJ1-2; TRBD1 is a possible D gene (6 bases). Trimming took off 5 bases at V and 2 bases at J, with 15 bases between the two ends. The CDR3 length is 15 residues. The V gene's germline CDR1 is LNHDA and CDR2 SQIVND (reference sequence). CDR3 residues: CASSHRGATNYGYTF. DNA of the CDR3: TGTGCCAGTAGTCATCGGGGGGCAACGAACTATGGCTACACCTTC. The variable domain in full, with the rest retrieved from reference TRBV19 and TRBJ1-2, is DGGITQSPKYLFRKEGQNVTLSCEQNLNHDAMYWYRQDPGQGLRLIYYSQIVNDFQKGDIAEGYSVSREKKESFPLTVTSAQKNPTAFYLCASSHRGATNYGYTFGSGTRLTVV.

The CDR3 coding sequence is TGCAGCGTTGAAGACCTCGGGGAGGGGACTGAAGCTTTCTTT. Its translation: CSVEDLGEGTEAFF. This chain uses TRBV29-1 with TRBJ1-1, with TRBD1 as a possible D gene (5 bases). Germline values: CDR1 SQVTM, CDR2 ANQGSEA. The CDR3 runs to 14 residues. With 0 bases removed from V and 5 bases from J, the gap between germline ends came to 13 bases.

This chain connects TRBV9 to TRBJ1-1; 8 nucleotides line up with TRBD1. This CDR3 has 15 amino acids. J was trimmed by 3 bases and V by 3 bases; bases with no gene match: 7. Germline-derived CDR1 and CDR2 are SGDLS and YYNGEE. The CDR3 loop is CASSARTGTDTEAFF. CDR3 sequence (DNA): TGTGCCAGCAGCGCCCGGACAGGGACGGACACTGAAGCTTTCTTT. The variable domain in full, completed from reference TRBV9 and TRBJ1-1, reads DSGVTQTPKHLITATGQRVTLRCSPRSGDLSVYWYQQSLDQGLQFLIQYYNGEERAKGNILERFSAQQFPDLHSELNLSSLELGDSALYFCASSARTGTDTEAFFGQGTRLTVV.

The chain is built from TRBV29-1 and TRBJ1-4; D remains unclear. Trimming shortened V by 8 bases and J by 0 bases, and 10 bases separated the two germline ends. Per germline, CDR1 SQVTM and CDR2 ANQGSEA. The CDR3 extends over 13 amino acids. CDR3 in DNA: TGCAGCTCGAGGGCAGCAACTAATGAAAAACTGTTTTTT. It translates to CSSRAATNEKLFF. The whole variable domain, remainder taken from reference TRBV29-1 and TRBJ1-4, is SAVISQKPSRDICQRGTSLTIQCQVDSQVTMMFWYRQQPGQSLTLIATANQGSEATYESGFVIDKFPISRPNLTFSTLTVSNMSPEDSSIYLCSSRAATNEKLFFGSGTQLSVL.